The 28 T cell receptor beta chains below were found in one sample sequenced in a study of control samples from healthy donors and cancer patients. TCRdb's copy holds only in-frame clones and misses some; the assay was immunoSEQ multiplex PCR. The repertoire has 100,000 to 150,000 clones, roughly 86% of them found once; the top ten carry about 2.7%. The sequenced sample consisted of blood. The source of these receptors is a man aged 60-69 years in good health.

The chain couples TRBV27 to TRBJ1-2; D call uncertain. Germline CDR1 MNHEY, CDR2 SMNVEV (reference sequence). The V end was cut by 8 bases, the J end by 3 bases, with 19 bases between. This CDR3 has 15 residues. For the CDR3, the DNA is TGTGCCAGCTCCCCCCTGGGGTGGAAGGACTATGGCTACACCTTC. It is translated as CASSPLGWKDYGYTF.

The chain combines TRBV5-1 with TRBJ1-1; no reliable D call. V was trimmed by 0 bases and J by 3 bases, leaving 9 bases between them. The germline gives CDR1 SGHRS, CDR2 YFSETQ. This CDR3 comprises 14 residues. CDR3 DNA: TGCGCCAGCAGCTTGGAGCGCACCTACACTGAAGCTTTCTTT. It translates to CASSLERTYTEAFF.

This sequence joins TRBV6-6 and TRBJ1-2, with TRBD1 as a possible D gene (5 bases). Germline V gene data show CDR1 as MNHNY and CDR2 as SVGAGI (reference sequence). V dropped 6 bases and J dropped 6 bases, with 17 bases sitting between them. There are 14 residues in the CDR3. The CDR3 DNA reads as TGTGCCAGCAGGAGGGACTCGACGGGCGATGGCTACACCTTC. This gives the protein CASRRDSTGDGYTF.

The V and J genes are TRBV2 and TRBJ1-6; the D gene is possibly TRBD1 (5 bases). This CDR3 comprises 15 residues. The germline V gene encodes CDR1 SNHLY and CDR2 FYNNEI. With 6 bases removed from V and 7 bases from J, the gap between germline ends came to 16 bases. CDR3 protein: CASSPRADRNSPLHF. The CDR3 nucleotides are TGTGCCAGCAGCCCTCGGGCCGACAGAAATTCACCCCTCCACTTT.

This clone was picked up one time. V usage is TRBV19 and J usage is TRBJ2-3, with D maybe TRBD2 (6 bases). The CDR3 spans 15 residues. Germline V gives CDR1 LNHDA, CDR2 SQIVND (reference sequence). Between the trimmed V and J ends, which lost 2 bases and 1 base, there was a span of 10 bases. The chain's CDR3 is CASSITGGGTDTQYF. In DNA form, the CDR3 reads TGTGCCAGTAGTATAACCGGGGGAGGCACAGATACGCAGTATTTT.

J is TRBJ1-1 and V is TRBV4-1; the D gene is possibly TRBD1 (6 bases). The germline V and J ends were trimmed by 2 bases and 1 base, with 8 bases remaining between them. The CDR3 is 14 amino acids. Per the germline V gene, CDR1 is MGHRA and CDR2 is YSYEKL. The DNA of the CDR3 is TGCGCCAGCAGCCAAAAGGACAGGAACACTGAAGCTTTCTTT. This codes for CASSQKDRNTEAFF.

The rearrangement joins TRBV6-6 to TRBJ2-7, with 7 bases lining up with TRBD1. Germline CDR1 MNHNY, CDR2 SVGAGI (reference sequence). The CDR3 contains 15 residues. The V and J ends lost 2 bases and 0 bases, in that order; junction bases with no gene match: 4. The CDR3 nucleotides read TGTGCCAGCAGTTACCCGGGGACAGCCTCCTACGAGCAGTACTTC. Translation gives CASSYPGTASYEQYF.

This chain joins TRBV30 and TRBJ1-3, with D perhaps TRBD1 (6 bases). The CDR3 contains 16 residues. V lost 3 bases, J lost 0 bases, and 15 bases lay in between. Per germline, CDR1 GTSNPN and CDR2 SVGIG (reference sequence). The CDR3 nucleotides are TGTGCCTGGAGCACACAGGGAACCGACTCTGGAAACACCATATATTTT. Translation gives CAWSTQGTDSGNTIYF.

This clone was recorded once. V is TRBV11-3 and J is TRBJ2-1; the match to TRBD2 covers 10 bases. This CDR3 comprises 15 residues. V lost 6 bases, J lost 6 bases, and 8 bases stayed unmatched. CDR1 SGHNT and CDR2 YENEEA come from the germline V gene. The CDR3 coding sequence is TGTGCCAGCAGAGCAACTAGCGGGGTCGGCAATGAGCAGTTCTTC. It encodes CASRATSGVGNEQFF.

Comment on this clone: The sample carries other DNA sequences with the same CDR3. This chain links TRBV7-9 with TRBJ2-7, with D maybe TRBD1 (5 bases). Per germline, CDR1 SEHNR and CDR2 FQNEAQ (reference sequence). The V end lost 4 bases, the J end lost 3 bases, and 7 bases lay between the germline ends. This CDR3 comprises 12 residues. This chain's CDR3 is CASSSQGYEQYF. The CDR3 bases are TGTGCCAGCAGCTCCCAGGGCTACGAGCAGTACTTC.

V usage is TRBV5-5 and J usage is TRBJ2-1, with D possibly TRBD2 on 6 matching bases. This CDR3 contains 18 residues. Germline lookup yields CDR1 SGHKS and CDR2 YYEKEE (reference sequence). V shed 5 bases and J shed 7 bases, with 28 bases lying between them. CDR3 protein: CASSLTPAWLTSSNEQFF. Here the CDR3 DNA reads TGTGCCAGCAGTTTGACCCCTGCCTGGTTGACTAGTAGTAATGAGCAGTTCTTC.

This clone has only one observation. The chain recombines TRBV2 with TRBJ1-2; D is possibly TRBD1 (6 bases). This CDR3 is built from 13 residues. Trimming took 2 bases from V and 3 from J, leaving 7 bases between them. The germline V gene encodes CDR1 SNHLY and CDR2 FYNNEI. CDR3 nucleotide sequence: TGTGCCAGCAGTGAACAGGGGTACTATGGCTACACCTTC. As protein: CASSEQGYYGYTF.

The CDR3 is CASTYQGNYGYTF. CDR3 nucleotide sequence: TGTGCCAGCACCTATCAAGGGAACTATGGCTACACCTTC. This chain connects TRBV2 to TRBJ1-2; D not certain. Germline CDR1 SNHLY, CDR2 FYNNEI. V was pared by 7 bases and J by 2 bases, with 11 bases between. The CDR3 is 13 residues long.

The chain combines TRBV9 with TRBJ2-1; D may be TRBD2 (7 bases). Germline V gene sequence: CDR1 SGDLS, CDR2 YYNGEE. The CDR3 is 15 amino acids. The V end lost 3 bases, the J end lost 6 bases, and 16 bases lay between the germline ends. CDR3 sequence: CASSEGGDQSNEQFF. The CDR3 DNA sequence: TGTGCCAGCAGCGAAGGGGGGGACCAGTCCAATGAGCAGTTCTTC.

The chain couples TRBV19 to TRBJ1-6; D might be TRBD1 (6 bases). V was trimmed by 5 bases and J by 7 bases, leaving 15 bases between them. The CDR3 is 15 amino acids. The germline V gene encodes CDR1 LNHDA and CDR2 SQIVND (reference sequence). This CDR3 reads CASSQSARGNSPLHF. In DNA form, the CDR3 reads TGTGCCAGTAGTCAGAGTGCAAGGGGGAATTCACCCCTCCACTTT.

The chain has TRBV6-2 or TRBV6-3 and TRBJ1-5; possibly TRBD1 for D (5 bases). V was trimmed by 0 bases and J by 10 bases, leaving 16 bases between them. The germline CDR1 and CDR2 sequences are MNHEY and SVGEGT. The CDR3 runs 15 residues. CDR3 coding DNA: TGTGCCAGCAGTTACTCCGACAGCCACGCGCGCCCCCAGCATTTT. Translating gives CASSYSDSHARPQHF.

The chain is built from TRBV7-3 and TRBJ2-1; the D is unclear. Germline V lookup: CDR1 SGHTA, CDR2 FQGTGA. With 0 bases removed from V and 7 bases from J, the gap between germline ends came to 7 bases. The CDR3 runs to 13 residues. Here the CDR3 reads CASSLTFGNEQFF. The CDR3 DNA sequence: TGTGCCAGCAGCTTAACGTTCGGTAATGAGCAGTTCTTC.

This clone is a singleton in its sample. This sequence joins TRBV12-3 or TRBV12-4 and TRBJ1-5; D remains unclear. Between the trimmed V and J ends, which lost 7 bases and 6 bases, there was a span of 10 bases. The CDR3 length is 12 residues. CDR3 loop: CASTRVGQPQHF. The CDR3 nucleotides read TGTGCCAGCACAAGGGTCGGTCAGCCCCAGCATTTT.

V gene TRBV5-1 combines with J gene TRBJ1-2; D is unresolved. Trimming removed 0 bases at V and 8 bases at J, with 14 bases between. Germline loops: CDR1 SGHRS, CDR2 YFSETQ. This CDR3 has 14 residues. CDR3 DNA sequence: TGCGCCAGCAGCTTGGGCAGCCAGGTTGGGGGCTACACCTTC. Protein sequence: CASSLGSQVGGYTF. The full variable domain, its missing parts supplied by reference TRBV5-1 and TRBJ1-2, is KAGVTQTPRYLIKTRGQQVTLSCSPISGHRSVSWYQQTPGQGLQFLFEYFSETQRNKGNFPGRFSGRQFSNSRSEMNVSTLELGDSALYLCASSLGSQVGGYTFGSGTRLTVV.

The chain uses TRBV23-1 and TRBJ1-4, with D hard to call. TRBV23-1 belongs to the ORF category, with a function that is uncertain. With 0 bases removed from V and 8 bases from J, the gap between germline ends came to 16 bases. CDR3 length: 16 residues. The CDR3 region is CASSQSRLGIDEKLFF. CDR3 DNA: TGCGCCAGCAGTCAATCGCGACTCGGAATCGACGAAAAACTGTTTTTT.

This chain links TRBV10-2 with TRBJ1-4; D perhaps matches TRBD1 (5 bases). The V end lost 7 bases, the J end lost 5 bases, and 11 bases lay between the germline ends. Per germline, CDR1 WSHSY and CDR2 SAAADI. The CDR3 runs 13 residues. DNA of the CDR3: TGCGCCAGCACCGGGACGGTCAATGAAAAACTGTTTTTT. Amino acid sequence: CASTGTVNEKLFF.

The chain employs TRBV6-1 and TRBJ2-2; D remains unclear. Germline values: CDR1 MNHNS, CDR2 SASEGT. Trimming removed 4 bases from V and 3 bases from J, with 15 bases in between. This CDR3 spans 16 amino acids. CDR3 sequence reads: CASSAAKDTYTGELFF. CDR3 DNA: TGTGCCAGCAGTGCGGCCAAAGACACGTACACCGGGGAGCTGTTTTTT.

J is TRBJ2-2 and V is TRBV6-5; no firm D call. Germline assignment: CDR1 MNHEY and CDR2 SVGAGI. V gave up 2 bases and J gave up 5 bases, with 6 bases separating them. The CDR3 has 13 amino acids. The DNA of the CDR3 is TGTGCCAGCAGTTACCTTGCGACCGGGGAGCTGTTTTTT. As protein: CASSYLATGELFF.

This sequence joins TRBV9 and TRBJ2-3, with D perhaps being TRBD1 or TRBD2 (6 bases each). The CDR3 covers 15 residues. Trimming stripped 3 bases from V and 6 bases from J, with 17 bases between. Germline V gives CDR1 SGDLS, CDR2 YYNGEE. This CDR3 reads CASSESYGGGDTQYF. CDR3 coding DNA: TGTGCCAGCAGCGAATCTTACGGGGGCGGGGATACGCAGTATTTT.

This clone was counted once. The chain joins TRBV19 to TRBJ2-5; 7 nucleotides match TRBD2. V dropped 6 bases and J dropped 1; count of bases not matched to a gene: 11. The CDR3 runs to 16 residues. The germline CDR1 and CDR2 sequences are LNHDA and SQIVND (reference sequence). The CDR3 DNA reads TGTGCCAGTAGACGGTTCGGCGGGGAGGGCCAAGAGACCCAGTACTTC. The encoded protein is CASRRFGGEGQETQYF.

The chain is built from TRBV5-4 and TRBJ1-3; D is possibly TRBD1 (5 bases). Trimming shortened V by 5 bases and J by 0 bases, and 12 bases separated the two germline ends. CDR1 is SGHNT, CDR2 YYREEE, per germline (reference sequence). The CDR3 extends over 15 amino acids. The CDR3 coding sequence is TGTGCCAGCAGTAGTATTGACAGCTCTGGAAACACCATATATTTT. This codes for CASSSIDSSGNTIYF.

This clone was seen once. CDR3 sequence: CASSPRGGHKETQYF. CDR3 nucleotide sequence: TGTGCCAGCAGTCCGCGGGGGGGGCATAAGGAGACCCAGTACTTC. This chain connects TRBV28 to TRBJ2-5; 9 nucleotides align to TRBD2. With V trimmed by 5 bases and J by 5 bases, 9 bases remained unmatched. This CDR3 has 15 residues. Germline CDR1 MDHEN, CDR2 SYDVKM.

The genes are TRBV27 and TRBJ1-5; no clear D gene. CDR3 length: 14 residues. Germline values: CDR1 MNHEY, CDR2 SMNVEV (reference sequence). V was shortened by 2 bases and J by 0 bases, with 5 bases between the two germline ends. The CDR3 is CASSLVNSNQPQHF. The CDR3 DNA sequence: TGTGCCAGCAGTTTAGTAAATAGCAATCAGCCCCAGCATTTT.